This TCR beta chain was captured by sequencing in a study of T cell responses to AZD1222 COVID-19 vaccine. Germline V gene sequence: CDR1 SGDLS, CDR2 YYNGEE. Trimming took 4 bases from V and 2 from J, leaving 14 bases between them. This CDR3 spans 15 amino acids. The assay was immunoSEQ multiplex PCR, and TCRdb's table has in-frame clones only and misses some. The table lists 100,000 to 150,000 clones, around 90% of them singletons. Source: peripheral blood, taken on day 0 of AZD1222 vaccination. The clonotype was recovered from an adult in good health. The chain employs TRBV9 and TRBJ2-3, with D maybe TRBD2 (6 bases). The CDR3: CASSPRTGDTDTQYF. In DNA, the CDR3 is TGTGCCAGCAGCCCAAGGACGGGGGACACAGATACGCAGTATTTT.